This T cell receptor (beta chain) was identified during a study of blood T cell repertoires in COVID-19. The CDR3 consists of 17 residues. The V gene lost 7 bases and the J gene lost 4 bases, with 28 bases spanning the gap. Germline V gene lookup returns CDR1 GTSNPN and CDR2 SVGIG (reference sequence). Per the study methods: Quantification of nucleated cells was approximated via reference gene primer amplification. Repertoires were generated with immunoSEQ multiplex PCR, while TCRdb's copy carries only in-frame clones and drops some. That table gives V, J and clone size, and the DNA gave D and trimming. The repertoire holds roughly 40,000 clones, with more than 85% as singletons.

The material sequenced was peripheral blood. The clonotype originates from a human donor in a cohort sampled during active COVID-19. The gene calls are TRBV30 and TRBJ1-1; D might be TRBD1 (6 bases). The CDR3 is CASNQQGGYSPGTEAFF. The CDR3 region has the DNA TGTGCCTCCAACCAACAGGGAGGGTATTCCCCCGGCACTGAAGCTTTCTTT.